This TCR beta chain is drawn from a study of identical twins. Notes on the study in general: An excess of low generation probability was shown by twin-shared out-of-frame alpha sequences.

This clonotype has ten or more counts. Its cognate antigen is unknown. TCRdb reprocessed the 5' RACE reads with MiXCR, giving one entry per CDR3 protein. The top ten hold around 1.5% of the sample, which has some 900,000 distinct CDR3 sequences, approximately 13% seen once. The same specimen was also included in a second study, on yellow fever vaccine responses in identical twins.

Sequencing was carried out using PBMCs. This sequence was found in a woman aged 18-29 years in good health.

In DNA form, the CDR3 reads TGTGCCAGTAGTATAGAAAATCAGCCCCAGCATTTT. This translates into CASSIENQPQHF. This chain uses TRBV19 with TRBJ1-5; D is uncertain. Trimming cost V 0 bases and J 4 bases, with 1 base left between them. This CDR3 region has 12 residues. Germline CDR1 is LNHDA and CDR2 is SQIVND (reference sequence).